The following is a TCR beta chain sequence with its context. V lost 3 bases and J lost 7; bases outside the gene matches: 12. CDR1 and CDR2 from the germline V gene are MGHRA and YSYEKL. The CDR3 runs to 16 residues. Produced via immunoSEQ multiplex PCR; TCRdb's table is partial and in-frame only. The table lists some 130,000 clones, about 87% of them singletons. This entry comes from a study of T cell responses to AZD1222 COVID-19 vaccine. This sequence was found in an adult in good health. The J gene is TRBJ1-1, the V gene TRBV4-1, with 9 bases lining up with TRBD1. The specimen was peripheral blood, collected on day 0 of AZD1222 vaccination. In nucleotides, the CDR3 is TGCGCCAGCAGCCACGGAACAGGGGGCTTCAGAATTGAAGCTTTCTTT. Amino acids: CASSHGTGGFRIEAFF.